These 19 T cell receptor beta chains originate from one sample sequenced in a study of shared clonotypes between healthy human individuals. Produced via immunoSEQ multiplex PCR; TCRdb's table is partial and in-frame only. The sample consists of more than 2 million clones, less than 95% of them appearing once. CD8 cells classed as naive were CD45RO-negative and positively selected for CCR7, excluding terminally differentiated effector memory CD45RA+ cells. Specimen: naive CD8+ T cells sorted from blood. The origin of the receptors is a man in his late teens or twenties in good health.

This sequence joins TRBV4-1 and TRBJ2-2, with 9 bases fitting TRBD1. V dropped 1 base and J dropped 2; count of bases not matched to a gene: 5. This CDR3 has 17 amino acids. Germline V lookup: CDR1 MGHRA, CDR2 YSYEKL. CDR3 region: CASSQGQGQGNTGELFF. CDR3 DNA: TGCGCCAGCAGCCAAGGTCAGGGACAGGGTAACACCGGGGAGCTGTTTTTT.

With regard to this clone: Other DNA sequences in this specimen translate into the identical CDR3. The J gene is TRBJ2-3, the V gene TRBV27, with unresolved D. The CDR3 loop spans 12 amino acids. Germline V gene data show CDR1 as MNHEY and CDR2 as SMNVEV (reference sequence). V was shortened by 1 base and J by 6 bases, with 5 bases between the two germline ends. The CDR3 nucleotides read TGTGCCAGCAGTTTATTAGGGGATACGCAGTATTTT. Its protein is CASSLLGDTQYF.

The chain uses TRBV7-6 and TRBJ1-1, with D possibly TRBD1 on 5 matching bases. The CDR3 loop spans 13 amino acids. Deletions cut 3 bases from V and 3 bases from J, with 8 bases between. Germline-derived CDR1 and CDR2 are SGHVS and FNYEAQ. As DNA, the CDR3 is TGTGCCAGCAGCTTGGGACGGTACACTGAAGCTTTCTTT. Translated: CASSLGRYTEAFF.

V and J are TRBV5-4 and TRBJ2-2; TRBD1 matches 7 bases. The CDR3 is 15 residues long. With 1 base clipped from V and 5 bases from J, the junction kept 5 bases outside the gene matches. The V gene's germline CDR1 is SGHNT and CDR2 YYREEE (reference sequence). CDR3 protein: CASSLRQGITGELFF. The CDR3 nucleotides are TGTGCCAGCAGCTTGAGACAGGGAATTACCGGGGAGCTGTTTTTT.

As concerns this clone: This same CDR3 is encoded by further DNA sequences in the sample. The genes are TRBV28 and TRBJ2-7, with no clear D. The CDR3 has 13 amino acids. Trimming removed 3 bases from V and 2 bases from J, with 8 bases in between. Germline CDR1 MDHEN, CDR2 SYDVKM. CDR3 bases: TGTGCCAGCAGTTTGCAAGGACCCTACGAGCAGTACTTC. Translated, it gives CASSLQGPYEQYF.

On this clone itself: The sample has other DNA sequences that encode this CDR3 too. The V and J genes are TRBV9 and TRBJ2-1; perhaps TRBD2 as D (5 bases). The germline V gene has CDR1 SGDLS and CDR2 YYNGEE. This CDR3 comprises 15 residues. V was clipped by 0 bases and J by 1 base, with 8 bases between them. CDR3 region: CASSVGGLSYNEQFF. CDR3 nucleotide sequence: TGTGCCAGCAGCGTAGGCGGGTTATCCTACAATGAGCAGTTCTTC.

The V gene is TRBV2, the J gene TRBJ1-2, with D perhaps TRBD1 (5 bases). CDR1 and CDR2 (germline): SNHLY, FYNNEI. V gave up 3 bases and J gave up 4 bases, with 9 bases separating them. This CDR3 comprises 13 residues. CDR3 coding DNA: TGTGCCAGCAGTGACCAACAGGCCTATGGCTACACCTTC. It translates to CASSDQQAYGYTF.

V usage is TRBV7-9 and J usage is TRBJ2-1; 11 nucleotides line up with TRBD2. V lost 2 bases, J lost 5 bases, and 5 bases stayed unmatched. The length of the CDR3 is 16 residues. Germline CDR1 SEHNR, CDR2 FQNEAQ (reference sequence). The CDR3 reads CASSLSGLAVNNEQFF. Here the CDR3 DNA reads TGTGCCAGCAGCTTATCGGGACTAGCGGTTAACAATGAGCAGTTCTTC.

The chain couples TRBV6-5 to TRBJ1-2, with 7 bases fitting TRBD1. Germline V gene data show CDR1 as MNHEY and CDR2 as SVGAGI. The CDR3 spans 13 residues. The trim removed 2 bases at V and 3 bases at J, leaving 0 bases unmatched. Here the CDR3 reads CASSYRGHYGYTF. The CDR3 DNA reads as TGTGCCAGCAGTTACAGGGGGCACTATGGCTACACCTTC.

J is TRBJ2-5 and V is TRBV7-9, with TRBD2 matching 14 bases. The CDR3 covers 17 residues. Trimming at V came to 6 bases and at J to 3 bases, leaving 9 bases not matched to a gene. Per germline, CDR1 SEHNR and CDR2 FQNEAQ (reference sequence). The CDR3 sequence: CASSSFGGLAGEETQYF. The CDR3 DNA reads as TGTGCCAGCAGTTCCTTCGGGGGACTAGCGGGGGAAGAGACCCAGTACTTC. The entire variable domain, with the rest obtained from reference TRBV7-9 and TRBJ2-5, is as follows: DTGVSQNPRHKITKRGQNVTFRCDPISEHNRLYWYRQTLGQGPEFLTYFQNEAQLEKSRLLSDRFSAERPKGSFSTLEIQRTEQGDSAMYLCASSSFGGLAGEETQYFGPGTRLLVL.

The V gene is TRBV9, the J gene TRBJ1-2; 8 bases are shared with TRBD1. V lost 0 bases and J lost 1; bases outside the gene matches: 8. Germline V CDR1 and CDR2: SGDLS, YYNGEE. This CDR3 has 17 residues. The CDR3 region is CASSVAPGTGLNYGYTF. The DNA of the CDR3 is TGTGCCAGCAGCGTAGCCCCCGGGACAGGCCTTAACTATGGCTACACCTTC.

The chain uses TRBV5-1 and TRBJ2-7; TRBD2 aligns across 12 bases. The CDR3 extends over 15 amino acids. The V gene's germline CDR1 is SGHRS and CDR2 YFSETQ. The V gene end was trimmed by 4 bases and the J gene end by 5 bases; junction bases not matched to a gene: 7. Here the CDR3 reads CASSGTSGGWNEQYF. Here the CDR3 DNA reads TGCGCCAGCAGCGGTACTAGCGGGGGGTGGAACGAGCAGTACTTC. Together with reference TRBV5-1 and TRBJ2-7, the CDR3 gives the full variable domain: KAGVTQTPRYLIKTRGQQVTLSCSPISGHRSVSWYQQTPGQGLQFLFEYFSETQRNKGNFPGRFSGRQFSNSRSEMNVSTLELGDSALYLCASSGTSGGWNEQYFGPGTRLTVT.

The V call is TRBV9, the J call TRBJ2-7; TRBD2 might be the D (5 bases). Germline V lookup: CDR1 SGDLS, CDR2 YYNGEE. V lost 4 bases and J lost 0, with 11 bases in between. There are 14 residues in the CDR3. CDR3 region: CASSNGGGSYEQYF. The CDR3, as DNA: TGTGCCAGCAGCAACGGAGGCGGCTCCTACGAGCAGTACTTC.

The chain is built from TRBV4-2 and TRBJ1-2; possibly TRBD1 for D (6 bases). V shed 1 base and J shed 2 bases, with 11 bases lying between them. Germline assignment: CDR1 LGHNA and CDR2 YNFKEQ. There are 15 residues in the CDR3. The CDR3 DNA reads as TGTGCCAGCAGCCAAGGTCCCCAGGGGAACTATGGCTACACCTTC. Protein: CASSQGPQGNYGYTF.

V gene TRBV5-1 combines with J gene TRBJ2-7; 8 bases are a match to TRBD1. J gave up 5 bases and V 0 bases, and 4 bases lay outside the gene matches. This CDR3 has 14 residues. Germline V lookup: CDR1 SGHRS, CDR2 YFSETQ. The CDR3 loop is CASSLEGQGDEQYF. As DNA, the CDR3 is TGCGCCAGCAGCTTGGAAGGACAGGGCGACGAGCAGTACTTC.

The gene calls are TRBV15 and TRBJ1-1, with TRBD1 identical over 8 bases. V was clipped by 1 base and J by 4 bases; unmatched bases: 5. Germline V gene data show CDR1 as LNHNV and CDR2 as YYDKDF (reference sequence). The CDR3 has 15 amino acids. CDR3 loop: CATSRGGQGPTEAFF. In DNA, the CDR3 is TGTGCCACCAGCAGAGGAGGACAGGGTCCCACTGAAGCTTTCTTT.

As to this clone: Other DNA sequences in this specimen translate into the identical CDR3. V is TRBV5-4 and J is TRBJ2-7; 12 bases are shared with TRBD2. CDR1 is SGHNT, CDR2 YYREEE, per germline (reference sequence). The CDR3 extends over 13 amino acids. J gave up 7 bases and V 2 bases, and 1 base lay outside the gene matches. DNA for the CDR3: TGTGCCAGCAGCTTAGGACTAGCGGGGGAGCAGTACTTC. It codes for CASSLGLAGEQYF.

In regard to this clone: The same CDR3 also results from other DNA sequences found in this sample. The CDR3 sequence: CAWSVLGGAEAFF. The CDR3 coding sequence is TGTGCCTGGAGTGTACTTGGAGGCGCTGAAGCTTTCTTT. The genes are TRBV30 and TRBJ1-1; no clear D. V was pared by 0 bases and J by 6 bases, with 11 bases between. The CDR3 is 13 amino acids. Germline V gene lookup returns CDR1 GTSNPN and CDR2 SVGIG (reference sequence).

This clone occurred once. The genes are TRBV21-1 and TRBJ2-7; TRBD1 is the table's D call, not checked against the DNA. TRBV21-1 counts as a pseudogene. This CDR3 region has 15 residues. The CDR3 spells CASSKSGRGQVEQYF. As DNA, the CDR3 is TGTGCCAGCAGCAAATCGGGCAGGGGGCAGGTCGAGCAGTACTTC.